The 28 T cell receptor beta chains listed next were all sequenced from one sample in a study of blood T cell repertoires in COVID-19. Sequencing used immunoSEQ multiplex PCR; TCRdb keeps in-frame clones, though not all of them. Seen here are around 61,000 clones, around 80% observed once, and the top ten hold around 14%. Sequencing was performed on peripheral blood. These receptors were obtained from a man older than 75 with acute or convalescent COVID-19.

The V and J genes are TRBV19 and TRBJ1-4, with 7 bases matching TRBD1. CDR1 and CDR2 from the germline V gene are LNHDA and SQIVND (reference sequence). The CDR3 is 13 residues long. Unmatched junction bases numbered 3, after V lost 3 bases and J lost 8 bases. CDR3 DNA sequence: TGTGCCAGTAGTATTAACAGGGGCGAAAAACTGTTTTTT. Amino acid sequence: CASSINRGEKLFF.

This clone was found many times. The rearrangement uses TRBV30 and TRBJ1-4, with D possibly matching TRBD1 (5 bases). The CDR3 spans 13 residues. Germline loops: CDR1 GTSNPN, CDR2 SVGIG (reference sequence). The V end was cut by 5 bases, the J end by 7 bases, with 14 bases between. This CDR3 reads CAWAQGSGEKLFF. CDR3 coding DNA: TGTGCCTGGGCCCAGGGTTCAGGTGAAAAACTGTTTTTT.

V gene TRBV3-1 (or the pseudogene TRBV3-2) combines with J gene TRBJ1-2, with D perhaps matching TRBD1 (6 bases). The germline gives CDR1 LGHDT, CDR2 YNNKEL (reference sequence). V dropped 3 bases and J dropped 4 bases, with 12 bases sitting between them. There are 14 residues in the CDR3. Here the CDR3 DNA reads TGTGCCAGCAGCCAGTCGACAGGCCTCTATGGCTACACCTTC. Translated: CASSQSTGLYGYTF.

The V call is TRBV12-2, the J call TRBJ2-7; the table's D call TRBD2 went unverified against the DNA. TRBV12-2 is noted as a pseudogene. CDR3 length: 11 amino acids. The CDR3 loop is CASRPPGEQYF. The CDR3 region has the DNA TGTGCAAGTCGCCCTCCGGGGGAGCAGTACTTC.

V and J are TRBV7-2 and TRBJ1-1, with a tentative D call TRBD1 (5 bases). This CDR3 has 18 amino acids. Trimming pared 4 bases from V and 4 bases from J, leaving 25 bases between. CDR1 is SGHTA and CDR2 is FQGNSA in the germline V gene. CDR3 residues: CASSSQGRDFGGGTEAFF. The CDR3 nucleotides read TGTGCCAGCAGCTCCCAGGGACGGGATTTTGGGGGGGGCACTGAAGCTTTCTTT.

The rearrangement links TRBV13 to TRBJ1-1, with D possibly TRBD1 on 6 matching bases. Trimming shortened V by 3 bases and J by 3 bases, and 11 bases separated the two germline ends. The CDR3 consists of 14 residues. Germline-derived CDR1 and CDR2 are PRHDT and FYEKMQ (reference sequence). The DNA for the CDR3 is TGTGCCAGCAGCTTGGTCGGGGGGCACACTGAAGCTTTCTTT. This translates into CASSLVGGHTEAFF. Combining the CDR3 with reference TRBV13 and TRBJ1-1 gives the whole variable domain AAGVIQSPRHLIKEKRETATLKCYPIPRHDTVYWYQQGPGQDPQFLISFYEKMQSDKGSIPDRFSAQQFSDYHSELNMSSLELGDSALYFCASSLVGGHTEAFFGQGTRLTVV.

This chain joins TRBV2 and TRBJ2-5, with TRBD2 matching 7 bases. The ends lost 8 bases at V and 5 bases at J; junction bases unmatched: 14. CDR3 length: 15 amino acids. CDR1 is SNHLY, CDR2 FYNNEI, per germline. CDR3 DNA: TGTGCCAGCTGTTTGTTTGGACTAGTGAGTGAGACCCAGTACTTC. As protein: CASCLFGLVSETQYF.

The chain links TRBV27 to TRBJ2-7; the match to TRBD2 covers 15 bases. The germline gives CDR1 MNHEY, CDR2 SMNVEV (reference sequence). V dropped 5 bases and J dropped 0; count of bases not matched to a gene: 5. CDR3 length equals 17 residues. This CDR3 reads CASSQGLAGGFSYEQYF. The CDR3 DNA reads as TGTGCCAGCAGTCAGGGACTAGCGGGAGGTTTCTCCTACGAGCAGTACTTC.

The chain uses TRBV5-1 and TRBJ1-2; D might be TRBD1 (5 bases). CDR1 SGHRS and CDR2 YFSETQ come from the germline V gene. V was clipped by 4 bases and J by 7 bases, with 23 bases between them. This CDR3 region has 16 residues. CDR3 protein: CASSPTIAIRGLGYTF. The CDR3 nucleotides read TGCGCCAGCAGCCCCACGATCGCCATTCGGGGACTTGGCTACACCTTC.

This clone was found once. V usage is TRBV9 and J usage is TRBJ2-1, with 7 nucleotides matching TRBD2. Germline V lookup: CDR1 SGDLS, CDR2 YYNGEE. J was trimmed by 9 bases and V by 4 bases; bases with no gene match: 13. The CDR3 has 15 amino acids. The CDR3 coding sequence is TGTGCCAGCAGCCCAGGTCGGGGATGGACTAGTGAGCAGTTCTTC. Amino acids: CASSPGRGWTSEQFF.

This chain connects TRBV28 to TRBJ2-1, with 16 bases identical to TRBD2. Looked up from germline, CDR1 is MDHEN and CDR2 is SYDVKM. The V and J ends lost 6 bases and 8 bases, in that order; junction bases with no gene match: 7. CDR3 length: 16 amino acids. CDR3 region: CASSGTSGRAGDEQFF. CDR3 DNA: TGTGCCAGCAGCGGGACTAGCGGGAGGGCCGGAGATGAGCAGTTCTTC.

The rearrangement uses TRBV5-6 and TRBJ2-2; weak D call: TRBD1 (6 bases). CDR3 length: 15 amino acids. V was trimmed by 4 bases and J by 8 bases, leaving 18 bases between them. Germline V gives CDR1 SGHDT, CDR2 YYEEEE. The CDR3 is CASSAGGWTSGELFF. DNA for the CDR3: TGTGCCAGCAGCGCTGGGGGCTGGACGTCTGGGGAGCTGTTTTTT.

V is TRBV7-2 and J is TRBJ2-5; TRBD1 matches at 9 bases. Germline CDR1 and CDR2: SGHTA and FQGNSA. J lost 5 bases, V lost 3 bases, and 4 bases had no gene match. The CDR3 has 14 amino acids. CDR3 bases: TGTGCCAGCAGCTTCGCGGGGACAGGGGAGACCCAGTACTTC. Encoded protein: CASSFAGTGETQYF. Drawing the rest from reference TRBV7-2 and TRBJ2-5, the complete variable domain is GAGVSQSPSNKVTEKGKDVELRCDPISGHTALYWYRQSLGQGLEFLIYFQGNSAPDKSGLPSDRFSAERTGGSVSTLTIQRTQQEDSAVYLCASSFAGTGETQYFGPGTRLLVL.

The gene calls are TRBV24-1 and TRBJ2-7, with 7 bases identical to TRBD2. With V trimmed by 12 bases and J by 3 bases, 10 bases remained unmatched. In germline, CDR1 is KGHDR, CDR2 SFDVKD. The length of the CDR3 is 13 residues. CDR3 DNA sequence: TGTGCCTACGACGGACTAGTAGGCTACGAGCAGTACTTC. This gives the protein CAYDGLVGYEQYF.

The V call is TRBV28, the J call TRBJ1-6, with TRBD1 as a possible D gene (5 bases). The V and J ends lost 6 bases and 7 bases respectively, with 7 bases between them. The CDR3 covers 12 residues. From germline, CDR1 is MDHEN and CDR2 SYDVKM. CDR3 loop: CASRQVNSPLHF. The CDR3 nucleotides are TGTGCCAGCAGACAGGTCAATTCACCCCTCCACTTT.

The chain is built from TRBV29-1 and TRBJ2-5; TRBD2 is a possible D gene (6 bases). Germline values: CDR1 SQVTM, CDR2 ANQGSEA. Trimming removed 8 bases from V and 7 bases from J, with 17 bases in between. CDR3 length: 12 amino acids. CDR3 residues: CSTYRLGGTQYF. In nucleotides, the CDR3 is TGCAGCACATACAGACTCGGGGGGACCCAGTACTTC.

The rearrangement joins TRBV24-1 to TRBJ1-1; no firm D call. Trimming removed 7 bases at V and 1 base at J, with 9 bases between. Germline CDR1 KGHDR, CDR2 SFDVKD. This CDR3 contains 13 residues. The CDR3: CATRGLPNTEAFF. The CDR3 DNA is TGTGCCACCAGAGGACTGCCGAACACTGAAGCTTTCTTT.

The chain employs TRBV24-1 and TRBJ2-3; 12 bases line up with TRBD2. This CDR3 is built from 18 residues. CDR1 is KGHDR, CDR2 SFDVKD, per germline. The V gene end was trimmed by 3 bases and the J gene end by 0 bases; junction bases not matched to a gene: 6. In DNA form, the CDR3 reads TGTGCCACCAGTGATCGCCGACTAGCGGGAGCAAGCACAGATACGCAGTATTTT. Translated: CATSDRRLAGASTDTQYF.

The V gene is TRBV7-2, the J gene TRBJ2-3; D is ambiguous. This CDR3 spans 11 amino acids. V lost 4 bases and J lost 6, with 5 bases in between. Germline values: CDR1 SGHTA, CDR2 FQGNSA. CDR3 sequence (DNA): TGTGCCAGCAGCTGGGCCGATACGCAGTATTTT. Translation: CASSWADTQYF.

The rearrangement uses TRBV28 and TRBJ1-2; tentative D call: TRBD1 (6 bases). This CDR3 comprises 15 residues. From germline, CDR1 is MDHEN and CDR2 SYDVKM. Trimming left V 4 bases short and J 2 bases short, with 14 bases between. The CDR3 bases are TGTGCCAGCAGTTGGACCGGGACACCCAACTATGGCTACACCTTC. It specifies CASSWTGTPNYGYTF.

This rearrangement joins TRBV7-2 to TRBJ2-5; 10 bases match TRBD2. Trimming removed 5 bases from V and 7 bases from J; junction bases left unmatched: 7. This CDR3 has 14 residues. The germline V gene encodes CDR1 SGHTA and CDR2 FQGNSA. The CDR3 is CASSILGTSVTQYF. CDR3 in DNA: TGTGCCAGCAGCATTCTTGGGACTAGCGTGACCCAGTACTTC.

DNA for the CDR3: TGTGCCAGCTCACCTCTAGGAGAAGGAGCTTTCTTT. Translation gives CASSPLGEGAFF. This rearrangement joins TRBV18 to TRBJ1-1; D is ambiguous. Germline V gene lookup returns CDR1 KGHSH and CDR2 LQKENI. The germline V and J ends were trimmed by 3 bases and 10 bases, with 12 bases remaining between them. This CDR3 contains 12 residues.

The rearrangement joins TRBV7-9 to TRBJ2-3; no reliable D call. The germline V gene has CDR1 SEHNR and CDR2 FQNEAQ (reference sequence). V shed 7 bases and J shed 4 bases, with 12 bases lying between them. The length of the CDR3 is 13 residues. The CDR3 DNA reads TGTGCCAGCATCCCGGAGCTGGCAGATACGCAGTATTTT. Translation: CASIPELADTQYF.

The chain carries TRBV7-2 and TRBJ2-5; 10 nucleotides align to TRBD2. The length of the CDR3 is 17 residues. Germline V gene lookup returns CDR1 SGHTA and CDR2 FQGNSA. Trimming at V came to 6 bases and at J to 4 bases, leaving 14 bases not matched to a gene. CDR3 residues: CASSWGDSGGRRETQYF. Here the CDR3 DNA reads TGTGCCAGCAGTTGGGGAGATAGCGGGGGGAGAAGAGAGACCCAGTACTTC. The full variable domain, completed using reference TRBV7-2 and TRBJ2-5, is GAGVSQSPSNKVTEKGKDVELRCDPISGHTALYWYRQSLGQGLEFLIYFQGNSAPDKSGLPSDRFSAERTGGSVSTLTIQRTQQEDSAVYLCASSWGDSGGRRETQYFGPGTRLLVL.

The V gene is TRBV27, the J gene TRBJ2-3, with a weak D call TRBD1 (5 bases). The CDR3 extends over 14 amino acids. CDR1 and CDR2 (germline): MNHEY, SMNVEV (reference sequence). V was cut by 3 bases and J by 6 bases, with 13 bases left in between. CDR3 sequence reads: CASSFSRVGDTQYF. The CDR3 coding sequence is TGTGCCAGCAGTTTTTCCAGGGTCGGCGATACGCAGTATTTT.

The J gene is TRBJ1-5, the V gene TRBV21-1; the table names TRBD1, a call not compared with the DNA. TRBV21-1 is a documented pseudogene. The CDR3 is 15 amino acids. The CDR3 nucleotides are TGTGCCAGGACGTACTACAGGGGAGGCAATCAGCCCCAGCATTTT. The encoded protein is CARTYYRGGNQPQHF.

The rearrangement uses TRBV7-9 and TRBJ2-3; D uncertain. This CDR3 has 12 amino acids. Trimming pared 5 bases from V and 5 bases from J, leaving 8 bases between. CDR1 and CDR2 (germline): SEHNR, FQNEAQ (reference sequence). CDR3 sequence reads: CASSASRDTQYF. The CDR3 nucleotides read TGTGCCAGCAGCGCATCGCGAGATACGCAGTATTTT.

The chain recombines TRBV3-1 (or the pseudogene TRBV3-2) with TRBJ2-7; a weak D match, TRBD2 (6 bases). Deletions cut 6 bases from V and 3 bases from J, with 15 bases between. Per the germline V gene, CDR1 is LGHDT and CDR2 is YNNKEL (reference sequence). The CDR3 has 14 amino acids. The CDR3 region is CASRPLGGNYEQYF. CDR3 bases: TGTGCCAGCAGACCGTTGGGGGGAAACTACGAGCAGTACTTC.